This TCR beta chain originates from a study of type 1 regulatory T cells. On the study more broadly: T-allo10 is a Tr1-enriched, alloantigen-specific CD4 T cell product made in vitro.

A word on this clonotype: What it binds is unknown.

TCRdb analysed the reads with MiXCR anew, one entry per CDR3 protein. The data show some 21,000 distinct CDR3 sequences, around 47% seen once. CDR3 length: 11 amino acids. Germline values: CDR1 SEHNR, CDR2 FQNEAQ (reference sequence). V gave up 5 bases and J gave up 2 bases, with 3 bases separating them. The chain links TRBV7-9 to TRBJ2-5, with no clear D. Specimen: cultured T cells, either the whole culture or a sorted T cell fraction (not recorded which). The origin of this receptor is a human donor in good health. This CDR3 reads CASSEQETQYF. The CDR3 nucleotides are TGTGCCAGCAGCGAACAAGAGACCCAGTACTTC.